This entry lists 31 T cell receptor beta chains sequenced from one sample in a study of blood T cells in healthy people across ages. Next came a second PCR, run for about 7 to 12 cycles, which used a sample-barcoded 5' primer along with a J-beta primer mix. TCRdb used MiXCR to reprocess the 5' RACE reads, holding one entry per CDR3 protein. The sample carries about 380,000 distinct CDR3 sequences, 45% to 65% recorded once. Sequencing input: blood. Receptor source: a man in his sixties in good health.

The V and J genes are TRBV10-3 and TRBJ2-3; TRBD2 matches at 9 bases. The CDR3 has 14 residues. Looked up from germline, CDR1 is ENHRY and CDR2 is SYGVKD. V gave up 4 bases and J gave up 3 bases; unmatched junction bases: 2. CDR3 region: CAISGGRGTDTQYF. DNA for the CDR3: TGTGCCATCAGTGGCGGGAGGGGGACAGATACGCAGTATTTT.

Details on this clonotype: One end of the junction varies from germline; a read error may be responsible. The chain links TRBV4-1 to TRBJ2-1; D unclear. The CDR3 is 11 amino acids. Germline-derived CDR1 and CDR2 are MGHRA and YSYEKL. CDR3 residues: CASSQGREKFF. The CDR3 nucleotides are TGCGCCAGCAGCCAAGGGCGTGAGAAGTTCTTC.

V gene TRBV3-1 combines with J gene TRBJ2-3; D uncertain. CDR1 is LGHDT, CDR2 YNNKEL, per germline (reference sequence). V gave up 6 bases and J gave up 4 bases, with 8 bases separating them. This CDR3 has 12 residues. CDR3 in DNA: TGTGCCAGCAGTCGAAAACCAGATACGCAGTATTTT. As protein: CASSRKPDTQYF.

In this sample, this clonotype turned up many times. The CDR3 here is CATSPPRVVSTDTQYF. CDR3 nucleotides: TGTGCCACCAGCCCCCCTAGGGTAGTGAGCACAGATACGCAGTATTTT. The chain uses TRBV15 and TRBJ2-3; D is unresolved. Germline-derived CDR1 and CDR2 are LNHNV and YYDKDF (reference sequence). The CDR3 consists of 16 residues. The V gene lost 5 bases and the J gene lost 0 bases, with 15 bases spanning the gap.

As for this clonotype: Its ends do not fully match the called genes, so a read error is possible. The chain carries TRBV20-1 and TRBJ2-3, with 9 bases that match TRBD2. The germline V gene has CDR1 DFQATT and CDR2 SNEGSKA (reference sequence). CDR3 length equals 16 residues. This CDR3 is CSARDFGSGRGDTQNF. The CDR3 nucleotides read TGCAGTGCTAGAGATTTCGGTAGCGGGAGAGGTGATACGCAGAATTTT.

Regarding this clonotype: One base away lies a much larger clone, so this may be a sequencing read error. CDR3 amino acids: CASSPGQGLTRGYTF. Here the CDR3 DNA reads TGTGCCAGCAGTCCCGGACAGGGGCTGACGAGGGGCTACACCTTC. This chain uses TRBV6-1 with TRBJ1-2; TRBD1 aligns across 9 bases. The CDR3 spans 15 residues. V lost 5 bases, J lost 8 bases, and 12 bases stayed unmatched. Germline CDR1 MNHNS, CDR2 SASEGT.

This chain uses TRBV5-1 with TRBJ2-3; D ambiguous. Germline CDR1 reads SGHRS; CDR2 reads YFSETQ. V lost 4 bases and J 0 bases, leaving 9 bases between the germline ends. The CDR3 runs 14 residues. CDR3 sequence (DNA): TGCGCCAGCAGCGTATCCTCCAGCACAGATACGCAGTATTTT. Its protein product is CASSVSSSTDTQYF.

This clonotype was observed a few times. The rearrangement uses TRBV20-1 and TRBJ2-3, with D possibly matching TRBD2 (7 bases). The CDR3 totals 16 residues. Germline V gene lookup returns CDR1 DFQATT and CDR2 SNEGSKA (reference sequence). V lost 5 bases and J lost 2, with 20 bases in between. CDR3 DNA: TGCAGTGCTGAGGGGGGAACCGGGGGGTCCACAGATACGCAGTATTTT. It is translated as CSAEGGTGGSTDTQYF.

There are a few counts of this clonotype. The chain combines TRBV20-1 with TRBJ2-5; 8 bases map to TRBD1. The length of the CDR3 is 16 residues. Germline-derived CDR1 and CDR2 are DFQATT and SNEGSKA (reference sequence). V was clipped by 6 bases and J by 3 bases; unmatched bases: 15. The CDR3 here is CSAGLRQGWGKETQYF. The CDR3 bases are TGCAGTGCGGGCCTCCGACAGGGGTGGGGGAAAGAGACCCAGTACTTC.

The V call is TRBV11-2, the J call TRBJ2-3, with TRBD1 as a possible D gene (8 bases). The CDR3 has 15 residues. The V gene lost 6 bases and the J gene lost 6 bases, with 19 bases spanning the gap. Germline CDR1 is SGHAT and CDR2 is FQNNGV. The CDR3 DNA reads TGTGCCAGCAGATGGACAGGGAGGGGTGTCGATACGCAGTATTTT. Encoded protein: CASRWTGRGVDTQYF.

This clonotype has at least ten counts. This sequence joins TRBV20-1 and TRBJ2-7; D is perhaps TRBD2 (5 bases). Trimming removed 6 bases at V and 5 bases at J, with 14 bases between. The CDR3 runs to 12 residues. Germline V CDR1 and CDR2: DFQATT, SNEGSKA (reference sequence). CDR3 sequence (DNA): TGCAGTGCCAGGCCACTAGTCCACGAGCAGTACTTC. The encoded protein is CSARPLVHEQYF.

With respect to this clonotype: A read error may be the cause here, since a much bigger clone is one base away. The V and J genes are TRBV29-1 and TRBJ2-5; no clear D gene. Germline values: CDR1 SQVTM, CDR2 ANQGSEA. Trimming removed 3 bases from V and 0 bases from J, with 11 bases in between. The CDR3 is 14 amino acids. Here the CDR3 DNA reads TGCAGCGTTGATGGGGTCAGATACCAAGAGACCCAGTACTTC. Its translation is CSVDGVRYQETQYF. Full variable domain (rest looked up from reference TRBV29-1 and TRBJ2-5): SAVISQKPSRDICQRGTSLTIQCQVDSQVTMMFWYRQQPGQSLTLIATANQGSEATYESGFVIDKFPISRPNLTFSTLTVSNMSPEDSSIYLCSVDGVRYQETQYFGPGTRLLVL.

V and J are TRBV21-1 and TRBJ2-4; TRBD2, the table's D call, lacks a check against the DNA. TRBV21-1 is a documented pseudogene. The CDR3 totals 16 residues. The chain's CDR3 is CASSPPAGEGKNIQYF. As DNA, the CDR3 is TGTGCCAGCAGCCCCCCCGCAGGGGAGGGCAAAAACATTCAGTACTTC.

This rearrangement joins TRBV29-1 to TRBJ1-2; D remains ambiguous. The germline CDR1 and CDR2 sequences are SQVTM and ANQGSEA. Trimming removed 6 bases at V and 7 bases at J, with 21 bases between. The CDR3 is 14 residues long. The CDR3 here is CSVPSGLNYPGYTF. CDR3 nucleotides: TGCAGCGTACCGTCCGGTCTGAACTACCCTGGCTACACCTTC. Filled out from reference TRBV29-1 and TRBJ1-2, the complete variable domain reads SAVISQKPSRDICQRGTSLTIQCQVDSQVTMMFWYRQQPGQSLTLIATANQGSEATYESGFVIDKFPISRPNLTFSTLTVSNMSPEDSSIYLCSVPSGLNYPGYTFGSGTRLTVV.

Details on this clonotype: A much larger clone lies a single base off, so this may be a read error. The chain recombines TRBV12-3 or TRBV12-4 with TRBJ2-1; 15 nucleotides match TRBD2. TRBJ2-7 explains the end of the DNA better; the J call may be wrong. This CDR3 has 15 residues. DNA for the CDR3: TGTGCCAGCACCAAGGGACTAGCGGGGGGCAATGAGCAGTACTTC. Amino acids: CASTKGLAGGNEQYF.

This rearrangement joins TRBV12-3 or TRBV12-4 to TRBJ1-2; tentative D call: TRBD1 (5 bases). CDR3 length: 12 residues. The germline V and J ends were trimmed by 6 bases and 2 bases, with 7 bases remaining between them. This CDR3 reads CASRRQNYGYTF. In DNA form, the CDR3 reads TGTGCCAGCAGGAGACAGAACTATGGCTACACCTTC.

This chain connects TRBV12-3 or TRBV12-4 to TRBJ2-3; the D gene could be TRBD1 or TRBD2 (5 bases each). This CDR3 has 16 residues. V dropped 3 bases and J dropped 5 bases, with 18 bases sitting between them. In nucleotides, the CDR3 is TGTGCCAGCAGTTTGGAGAGGGGCCAGGCGGGAGATACGCAGTATTTT. Translating gives CASSLERGQAGDTQYF.

The V gene is TRBV9, the J gene TRBJ2-4, with a tentative D call TRBD2 (5 bases). The germline V and J ends were trimmed by 0 bases and 8 bases, with 15 bases remaining between them. In germline, CDR1 is SGDLS, CDR2 YYNGEE. The CDR3 length is 15 residues. CDR3 sequence: CASSVVDSPRDIQYF. The CDR3 DNA reads as TGTGCCAGCAGCGTAGTAGACTCTCCGCGGGACATTCAGTACTTC.

This clonotype was recorded many times. This sequence joins TRBV4-3 and TRBJ2-1; 7 bases match TRBD2. Trimming at V came to 0 bases and at J to 9 bases, leaving 8 bases not matched to a gene. CDR3 length: 15 amino acids. The V gene's germline CDR1 is LGHNA and CDR2 YSLEER. The CDR3 loop is CASSQDGGVGTEQFF. CDR3 coding DNA: TGCGCCAGCAGCCAAGATGGGGGGGTCGGGACTGAGCAGTTCTTC.

This clonotype was seen a handful of times. The J gene is TRBJ1-2, the V gene TRBV13; 9 bases match TRBD1. Germline V gene lookup returns CDR1 PRHDT and CDR2 FYEKMQ (reference sequence). After removal of 6 bases from V and 8 bases from J, the junction contained 13 bases not matched to a gene. The CDR3 sequence is 15 residues long. CDR3 in amino acids: CASRLQLQGARGYTF. CDR3 sequence (DNA): TGTGCCAGCAGGCTCCAACTACAGGGGGCGCGAGGCTACACCTTC.

This sequence joins TRBV10-3 and TRBJ2-1; 9 positions match TRBD2. The CDR3 is 15 residues long. Germline loops: CDR1 ENHRY, CDR2 SYGVKD. Unmatched junction bases numbered 6, after V lost 6 bases and J lost 3 bases. The CDR3: CAISPGSGSYNEQFF. The CDR3 nucleotides are TGTGCCATCAGCCCGGGTAGCGGGAGCTACAATGAGCAGTTCTTC.

The rearrangement uses TRBV20-1 and TRBJ2-1; TRBD2 matches 7 bases. The J segment lost 0 bases and the V segment lost 1 base, leaving 9 bases of the junction unmatched. The CDR3 totals 17 residues. Per germline, CDR1 DFQATT and CDR2 SNEGSKA (reference sequence). The CDR3 is CSARGWKAGSSYNEQFF. The CDR3, as DNA: TGCAGTGCTAGAGGGTGGAAAGCGGGGAGCTCCTACAATGAGCAGTTCTTC.

Points on this clonotype: One junction end disagrees with the germline gene, perhaps due to a read error. The chain has TRBV28 and TRBJ2-6; 7 nucleotides agree with TRBD1. The CDR3 is 16 amino acids. Germline CDR1 reads MDHEN; CDR2 reads SYDVKM. The CDR3 loop reads CVSRGQLAVGANVLTF. The CDR3 DNA reads TGTGTCAGCAGGGGACAGTTGGCTGTGGGGGCCAACGTCCTGACTTTC.

V usage is TRBV11-2 and J usage is TRBJ2-1; 9 nucleotides align to TRBD1. The CDR3 sequence is 16 residues long. The J segment lost 7 bases and the V segment lost 5 bases, leaving 12 bases of the junction unmatched. The V gene's germline CDR1 is SGHAT and CDR2 FQNNGV. CDR3 protein: CASSLPRTGVGNEQFF. In DNA form, the CDR3 reads TGTGCCAGCAGCCTCCCCCGGACAGGGGTTGGGAATGAGCAGTTCTTC.

This clonotype was observed a single time. A much larger clone lies a single base off, so this may be a read error. The rearrangement uses TRBV28 and TRBJ2-7; D perhaps matches TRBD1 (6 bases). CDR1 and CDR2 (germline): MDHEN, SYDVKM. CDR3 length: 15 residues. The CDR3 loop is CASSLWGAGSCEQYF. CDR3 DNA: TGTGCCAGCAGTTTATGGGGGGCAGGATCCTGCGAGCAGTACTTC.

The V gene is TRBV20-1, the J gene TRBJ2-7; 14 bases map to TRBD2. The DNA end is more similar to TRBJ2-5, so the J call may be wrong. From germline, CDR1 is DFQATT and CDR2 SNEGSKA (reference sequence). This CDR3 contains 19 residues. The CDR3 loop reads CSAKPQGTSGRKTSGTQYF. The CDR3 region has the DNA TGCAGTGCTAAGCCGCAGGGGACTAGCGGGAGAAAGACAAGTGGGACCCAGTACTTC.

The chain joins TRBV12-3 or TRBV12-4 to TRBJ2-5; no definite D call. This CDR3 region has 13 residues. Trimming took off 1 base at V and 9 bases at J, with 12 bases between the two ends. The CDR3 DNA reads as TGTGCCAGCAGTTTAGGGCAGGTTGGGGCCCAGTACTTC. This codes for CASSLGQVGAQYF.

CDR3 in DNA: TGTGCCAGCAGCCAAGCACGGTCTGCCGGCTACACCTTC. The encoded protein is CASSQARSAGYTF. This chain joins TRBV3-1 and TRBJ1-2, with no clear D. This CDR3 is 13 amino acids long. Germline CDR1 LGHDT, CDR2 YNNKEL (reference sequence). V was shortened by 1 base and J by 8 bases, with 11 bases between the two germline ends.

The CDR3 loop reads CSARRTETQYF. The CDR3 DNA sequence: TGCAGTGCTAGGAGAACGGAGACCCAGTACTTC. V is TRBV20-1 and J is TRBJ2-5, with D hard to call. Germline V gene lookup returns CDR1 DFQATT and CDR2 SNEGSKA (reference sequence). V was pared by 3 bases and J by 5 bases, with 7 bases between. The CDR3 is 11 amino acids.

This clonotype is a singleton in its sample. It may be a read error: a sequence one base away is much more abundant. The V gene is TRBV7-9, the J gene TRBJ2-4; 8 nucleotides align to TRBD1. Germline V gene data show CDR1 as SEHNR and CDR2 as FQNEAQ (reference sequence). The CDR3 loop spans 13 amino acids. CDR3 coding DNA: TGTACCAGCAGGGGCCCGGACAGGGCCATTCAGTACTTC. Translated, it gives CTSRGPDRAIQYF.

This rearrangement joins TRBV13 to TRBJ2-3; TRBD2 matches 9 bases. CDR3 length: 18 amino acids. Germline V gene lookup returns CDR1 PRHDT and CDR2 FYEKMQ (reference sequence). The junction had 8 bases not matched to a gene; V was cut back by 0 bases and J by 1 base. The CDR3 loop is CASSLGLAGSLRTDTQYF. The DNA of the CDR3 is TGTGCCAGCAGCTTAGGCCTAGCGGGGAGTCTCCGCACAGATACGCAGTATTTT.